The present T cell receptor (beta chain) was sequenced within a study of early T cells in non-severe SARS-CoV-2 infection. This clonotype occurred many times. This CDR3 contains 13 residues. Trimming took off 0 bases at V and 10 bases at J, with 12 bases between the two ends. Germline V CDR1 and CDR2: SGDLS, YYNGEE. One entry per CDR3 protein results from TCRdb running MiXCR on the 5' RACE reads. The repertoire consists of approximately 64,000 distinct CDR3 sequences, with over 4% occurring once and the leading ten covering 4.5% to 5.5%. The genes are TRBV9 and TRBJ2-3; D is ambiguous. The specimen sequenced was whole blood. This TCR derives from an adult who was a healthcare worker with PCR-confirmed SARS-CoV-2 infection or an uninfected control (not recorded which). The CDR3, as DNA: TGTGCCAGCAGCGTAGCTTTGGGGTGGCCGCAGTATTTT. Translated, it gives CASSVALGWPQYF.